This record concerns one T cell receptor beta chain sequence. In the original workflow: Nucleated cell counts were estimated from reference gene primer amplification. Sequencing used immunoSEQ multiplex PCR; TCRdb keeps in-frame clones, though not all of them. Clone size and V and J calls were adopted from that table, with D and trimming inferred from the DNA. The table lists 92,000 or so clones, 72% of them singletons. Losses at the gene ends were 0 bases for V and 2 bases for J; bases not matched to a gene: 9. The CDR3 totals 18 residues. The sample comes from a study of blood T cell repertoires in COVID-19. Study context: Acute and convalescent COVID-19 samples came from the United States, Italy and Spain. T cells, B-cell-depleted T cells, or PBMCs supplied cDNA or gDNA.

Sequenced material: peripheral blood. The genes are TRBV23-1 and TRBJ1-1; 10 bases align to TRBD1. TRBV23-1 is an open reading frame, and its role is uncertain. The receptor was isolated from a woman older than 75 with acute or convalescent COVID-19. This CDR3 reads CASSQSNDRGLRNTEAFF. The CDR3 DNA follows: TGCGCCAGCAGTCAATCTAACGACAGGGGGCTCCGAAACACTGAAGCTTTCTTT.